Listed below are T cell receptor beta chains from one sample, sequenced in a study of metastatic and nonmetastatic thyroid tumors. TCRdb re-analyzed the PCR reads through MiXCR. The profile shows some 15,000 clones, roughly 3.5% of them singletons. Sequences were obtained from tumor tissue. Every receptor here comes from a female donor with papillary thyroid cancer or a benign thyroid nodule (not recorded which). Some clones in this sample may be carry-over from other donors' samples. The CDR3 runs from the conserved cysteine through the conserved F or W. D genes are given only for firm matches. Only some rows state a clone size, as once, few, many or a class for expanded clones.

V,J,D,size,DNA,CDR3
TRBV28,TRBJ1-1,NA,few,TGTGCCAGCAGTTTATCTCTGGGGATTACTGAATCTTTCTTT,CASSLSLGITESFF
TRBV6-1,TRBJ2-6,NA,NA,TGTGCCACCGCGGGTGGGGCCAACGTCCTGACTTTC,CATAGGANVLTF
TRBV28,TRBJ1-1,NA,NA,TGTGCCAGCAGCTTTCCGGGGACTGAAGCTTTCTTT,CASSFPGTEAFF
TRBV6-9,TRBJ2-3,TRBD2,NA,TGTGCCAGCAGTTCCGGACTAGCTCAACGAGATACGCAGTATTTT,CASSSGLAQRDTQYF
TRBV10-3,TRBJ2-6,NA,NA,TGTGCCATCAGTGAGTCGCCCGACTCTGGGGCCAACGTCCTGACTTTC,CAISESPDSGANVLTF
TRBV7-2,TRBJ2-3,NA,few,TGTGCCAGCAGCCCGCAGGGGGATACGCAGTATTTT,CASSPQGDTQYF
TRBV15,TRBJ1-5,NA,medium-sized,TGTGCCACCAGCAGACACGGGTTACAGGATCAGCCCCAGCATTTT,CATSRHGLQDQPQHF
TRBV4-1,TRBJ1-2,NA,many,TGCGCCAGCAGCCAAGATGATCTTTCGTGGACGGACTATGGCTACACCTTC,CASSQDDLSWTDYGYTF
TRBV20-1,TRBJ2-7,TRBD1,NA,TGCAGTGCTAGAGAACCCGGGACAGGGATCTACGAGCAGTACTTC,CSAREPGTGIYEQYF
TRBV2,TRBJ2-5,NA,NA,TGTGCCAGCAGTAGGGGGATTGAGGAGACCCAGTACTTC,CASSRGIEETQYF
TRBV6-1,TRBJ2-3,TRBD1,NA,TGTGCCAGCAGGACAGGGGGCTTCGCAGATACGCAGTATTTT,CASRTGGFADTQYF
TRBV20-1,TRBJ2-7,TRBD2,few,TGCAGTGCTAGAGCCCCTAGCGGGGGGACCCCCTACGAGCAGTACTTC,CSARAPSGGTPYEQYF
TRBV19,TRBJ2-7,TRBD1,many,TGTGCCAGTAGTCTCAGACAGGGGGGGTCCTACGAGCAGTACTTC,CASSLRQGGSYEQYF
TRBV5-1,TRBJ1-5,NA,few,TGCGCCAGCAGCTTGGGGCAGGGCGGCAATCAGCCCCAGCATTTT,CASSLGQGGNQPQHF
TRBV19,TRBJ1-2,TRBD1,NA,TGCGCCAGTAGTACAGGACAGGACACTAACTATGGCTACACCTTC,CASSTGQDTNYGYTF
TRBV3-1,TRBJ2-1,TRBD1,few,TGTGCCAGCAGCCAAGCGACCGGGACAGGGGAGGTCGATGAGCAGTTCTTC,CASSQATGTGEVDEQFF
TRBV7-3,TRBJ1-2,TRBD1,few,TGTGCCAGCAGCTCGGTCCCGGGACAGGGAGGCTACACCTTC,CASSSVPGQGGYTF
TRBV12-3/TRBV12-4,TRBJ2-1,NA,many,TGTGCCAGCAGTTTAGTCGCGACTCTTAGTTTTCGTGAGCAGTTCTTC,CASSLVATLSFREQFF
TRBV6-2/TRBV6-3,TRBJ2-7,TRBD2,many,TGTGCCAGCAGTTACGCGGGGGGCGTTTACGAGCAGTACTTC,CASSYAGGVYEQYF
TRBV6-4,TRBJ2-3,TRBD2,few,TGTGCCAGCAGTGAAATAGCGGGAGCAGGGGATACGCAGTATTTT,CASSEIAGAGDTQYF
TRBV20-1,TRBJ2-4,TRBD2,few,TGCAGTGCTAGAGACGGCGGGGGGGCAGCCAAAAACATTCAGTACTTC,CSARDGGGAAKNIQYF
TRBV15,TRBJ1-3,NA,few,TGTGCCGCCAGCAGTGGACGGATCACTGAAAACACCATATATTTT,CAASSGRITENTIYF
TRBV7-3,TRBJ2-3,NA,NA,TGTGCCAGCAGCACCGGGGGCGGGAATCCGGTGGTGGATACGCAGTATTTT,CASSTGGGNPVVDTQYF
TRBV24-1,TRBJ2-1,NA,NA,TGTGCCACCAGTGATTTTTCTCGGGCCAACAATGAGCAGTTCTTC,CATSDFSRANNEQFF
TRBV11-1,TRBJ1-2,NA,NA,TGTGCCAGCAGCTTAAGCGGCTATGGCTACACCTTC,CASSLSGYGYTF
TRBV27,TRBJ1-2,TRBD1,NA,TGTGCCAGCAGCTGGTCACAGGGGTACTACGGCGACACCTTC,CASSWSQGYYGDTF
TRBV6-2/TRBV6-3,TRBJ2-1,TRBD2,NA,TGTGCCAGCAGTTACATGCTAGCGGGGACCTACAATGAGCAGTTCTTC,CASSYMLAGTYNEQFF
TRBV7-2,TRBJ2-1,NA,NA,TGTGCCAGCAGCTTGGTAGCCAGCTCCTACAATGAGCAGTTCTTC,CASSLVASSYNEQFF
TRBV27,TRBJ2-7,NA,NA,TGTGCCAGCAGTATAAAAGGGCACGAGCAGTACTTC,CASSIKGHEQYF
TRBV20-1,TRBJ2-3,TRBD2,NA,TGCAGTGCTAGCCCAGCGGGAGGCACAGATACGCAGTATTTT,CSASPAGGTDTQYF
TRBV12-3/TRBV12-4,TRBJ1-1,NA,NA,TGTGCCAGCAGTGCATTCAGGGCTGGGGGGAACACTGAAGCTTTCTTT,CASSAFRAGGNTEAFF
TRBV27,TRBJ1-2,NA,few,TGTGCCAGCAGGGGAGGGGGACGGGGCTACACCTTC,CASRGGGRGYTF
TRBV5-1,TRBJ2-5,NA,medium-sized,TGCGCCAGCAGCCGGACGGGTGAGACCCAGTACTTC,CASSRTGETQYF